This T cell receptor (beta chain) came from a study of cytomegalovirus exposure and HLA in healthy donors. Germline V gene data show CDR1 as MDHEN and CDR2 as SYDVKM. The junction had 10 bases not matched to a gene; V was cut back by 7 bases and J by 7 bases. CDR3 length equals 14 residues. Sequenced by immunoSEQ multiplex PCR; TCRdb stores in-frame clones only, minus some. The sample includes approximately 65,000 clones, around 90% seen only once; the top ten take 2.5% to 3.5%. The chain combines TRBV28 with TRBJ2-1; 7 bases fit TRBD2. Sequencing was performed on PBMCs. This clonotype was sampled from a man younger than 35 in good health and CMV-seronegative. The CDR3 loop is CASTQLAVGNEQFF. The DNA for the CDR3 is TGTGCCAGCACCCAGCTAGCGGTTGGGAATGAGCAGTTCTTC. Full variable domain (missing parts from reference TRBV28 and TRBJ2-1): DVKVTQSSRYLVKRTGEKVFLECVQDMDHENMFWYRQDPGLGLRLIYFSYDVKMKEKGDIPEGYSVSREKKERFSLILESASTNQTSMYLCASTQLAVGNEQFFGPGTRLTVL.